A single TCR beta chain is shown here with its context. With 7 bases removed from V and 8 bases from J, the gap between germline ends came to 21 bases. The germline V gene encodes CDR1 LNHDA and CDR2 SQIVND (reference sequence). This CDR3 is built from 15 residues. Study processing details: Nucleated cell counts were estimated from reference gene primer amplification. Libraries were prepared by immunoSEQ multiplex PCR; TCRdb keeps only in-frame clonotypes and omits some of them. V and J calls and clone size are those listed in that table; D and trimming were worked out from the DNA. The sample has around 250,000 clones, more than 70% seen once. This sample is part of a study of blood T cell repertoires in COVID-19. On the study more broadly: Collection of acute and convalescent COVID-19 samples took place in the United States, Italy and Spain. Sources were T cells, B-cell-depleted T cells, or PBMCs; the material itself was cDNA or gDNA.

Sequences were obtained from peripheral blood. The chain uses TRBV19 and TRBJ2-1, with D maybe TRBD2 (6 bases). The sequence derives from a man at least 80 years old with acute or convalescent COVID-19. This CDR3 is CASMVDGRGRDEQFF. The CDR3 coding sequence is TGTGCCAGTATGGTCGACGGGAGAGGTAGGGATGAGCAGTTCTTC.